This passage covers 21 T cell receptor beta chains from one sample sequenced in a study of shared clonotypes between healthy human individuals. Some clones are missing from TCRdb's copy, which holds only in-frame ones; the method was immunoSEQ multiplex PCR. The sample yields 450,000 to 550,000 clones, 60% to 85% seen once. The material sequenced was PBMCs. These receptors originate from a woman aged 40 to 49 in good health. Some clones in this sample may be carry-over from other donors' samples.

In this sample, this clone turned up once. The rearrangement links TRBV30 to TRBJ2-5, with TRBD2 matching 8 bases. V gave up 5 bases and J gave up 2 bases; unmatched junction bases: 1. This CDR3 comprises 12 residues. Germline assignment: CDR1 GTSNPN and CDR2 SVGIG (reference sequence). The CDR3: CAWGTSQETQYF. The CDR3 DNA follows: TGTGCCTGGGGGACTAGTCAAGAGACCCAGTACTTC. The complete variable domain, with remaining parts taken from reference TRBV30 and TRBJ2-5, reads SQTIHQWPATLVQPVGSPLSLECTVEGTSNPNLYWYRQAAGRGLQLLFYSVGIGQISSEVPQNLSASRPQDRQFILSSKKLLLSDSGFYLCAWGTSQETQYFGPGTRLLVL.

About this clone itself: The sample holds other DNA sequences that translate to the same CDR3. V gene TRBV30 combines with J gene TRBJ1-5; 8 positions match TRBD1. Germline V gives CDR1 GTSNPN, CDR2 SVGIG (reference sequence). Trimming removed 5 bases from V and 2 bases from J; junction bases left unmatched: 2. This CDR3 region has 13 residues. The CDR3 DNA reads as TGTGCCTGGTCGACAGGGGGCAATCAGCCCCAGCATTTT. It is translated as CAWSTGGNQPQHF.

This clone was seen ten or more times. The J gene is TRBJ2-3, the V gene TRBV4-3; 7 bases are a match to TRBD2. The CDR3 contains 20 residues. V dropped 3 bases and J dropped 0; count of bases not matched to a gene: 18. Germline V gene data show CDR1 as LGHNA and CDR2 as YSLEER. This CDR3 reads CASSQGNGAGAPFSTDTQYF. DNA of the CDR3: TGCGCCAGCAGCCAGGGTAACGGGGCGGGAGCCCCATTTAGCACAGATACGCAGTATTTT.

J is TRBJ2-1 and V is TRBV19; 14 positions match TRBD2. Trimming at V came to 4 bases and at J to 8 bases, leaving 7 bases not matched to a gene. In germline, CDR1 is LNHDA, CDR2 SQIVND (reference sequence). This CDR3 comprises 16 residues. CDR3 sequence: CASSTQTSGREYEQFF. CDR3 nucleotides: TGTGCCAGTAGTACCCAGACTAGCGGGAGGGAGTATGAGCAGTTCTTC.

In DNA form, the CDR3 reads TGTGCCAGCAGCTTAAGGAACCCGGGCACAGATACGCAGTATTTT. Translation gives CASSLRNPGTDTQYF. The chain carries TRBV7-2 and TRBJ2-3; D is unclear. Germline V lookup: CDR1 SGHTA, CDR2 FQGNSA. Trimming stripped 2 bases from V and 1 base from J, with 10 bases between. The CDR3 covers 15 residues. Based on the CDR3 plus reference TRBV7-2 and TRBJ2-3, the full variable domain is GAGVSQSPSNKVTEKGKDVELRCDPISGHTALYWYRQSLGQGLEFLIYFQGNSAPDKSGLPSDRFSAERTGGSVSTLTIQRTQQEDSAVYLCASSLRNPGTDTQYFGPGTRLTVL.

This chain joins TRBV2 and TRBJ2-3, with D maybe TRBD2 (6 bases). CDR1 and CDR2 (germline): SNHLY, FYNNEI. This CDR3 contains 14 residues. The ends were cut back, 7 bases at V and 0 bases at J, with 11 bases in the middle. CDR3 region: CASKVAVSTDTQYF. DNA of the CDR3: TGTGCCAGCAAAGTAGCGGTTAGCACAGATACGCAGTATTTT.

The chain has TRBV5-1 and TRBJ2-3; 7 nucleotides line up with TRBD2. The junction had 6 bases not matched to a gene; V was cut back by 4 bases and J by 1 base. CDR1 SGHRS and CDR2 YFSETQ come from the germline V gene. CDR3 length: 15 residues. The CDR3 sequence is CASSLSGTGTDTQYF. CDR3 coding DNA: TGCGCCAGCAGCCTCAGCGGGACCGGCACAGATACGCAGTATTTT.

This clone was seen more than once but under ten times. The chain employs TRBV30 and TRBJ2-3; tentatively, D is TRBD2 (7 bases). The CDR3 runs to 14 residues. The germline CDR1 and CDR2 sequences are GTSNPN and SVGIG (reference sequence). The ends were cut back, 3 bases at V and 5 bases at J, with 15 bases in the middle. The CDR3 loop reads CAWSGGLLGDTQYF. CDR3 sequence (DNA): TGTGCCTGGAGCGGGGGGCTTCTTGGAGATACGCAGTATTTT.

The V gene is TRBV5-1, the J gene TRBJ1-1; D unresolved. Trimming stripped 0 bases from V and 5 bases from J, with 11 bases between. Germline lookup yields CDR1 SGHRS and CDR2 YFSETQ. The CDR3 is 14 residues long. CDR3 loop: CASSLGGSGTEAFF. The DNA of the CDR3 is TGCGCCAGCAGCTTGGGTGGGAGTGGGACTGAAGCTTTCTTT.

V and J are TRBV19 and TRBJ1-5; the D is unclear. V gave up 3 bases and J gave up 0 bases, with 15 bases separating them. CDR1 and CDR2 (germline): LNHDA, SQIVND (reference sequence). The CDR3 totals 17 residues. As DNA, the CDR3 is TGTGCCAGTAGTATCGGCCCACTGAAACATAGCAATCAGCCCCAGCATTTT. It specifies CASSIGPLKHSNQPQHF. Using reference TRBV19 and TRBJ1-5 for the parts outside the CDR3, the full variable domain is DGGITQSPKYLFRKEGQNVTLSCEQNLNHDAMYWYRQDPGQGLRLIYYSQIVNDFQKGDIAEGYSVSREKKESFPLTVTSAQKNPTAFYLCASSIGPLKHSNQPQHFGDGTRLSIL.

There are a few counts of this clone. This chain uses TRBV6-4 with TRBJ2-1; 8 bases line up with TRBD2. The CDR3 runs 15 residues. Germline loops: CDR1 MRHNA, CDR2 SNTAGT. The ends lost 4 bases at V and 2 bases at J; junction bases unmatched: 4. CDR3 protein: CASSGDSGTYNEQFF. The DNA of the CDR3 is TGTGCCAGCAGTGGAGATAGCGGGACCTACAATGAGCAGTTCTTC.

CDR3: CASSPAGYTF. CDR3 nucleotides: TGTGCCAGCAGCCCGGCCGGCTACACCTTC. The chain combines TRBV21-1 with TRBJ1-2. TRBV21-1 is labeled a pseudogene. The CDR3 spans 10 residues.

Comments on this clone: This may come from a read error, since a much larger clone is one base off. This chain links TRBV30 with TRBJ2-3; tentative D call: TRBD2 (6 bases). Germline V CDR1 and CDR2: GTSNPN, SVGIG (reference sequence). This CDR3 spans 12 amino acids. V gave up 3 bases and J gave up 4 bases, with 8 bases separating them. The CDR3 nucleotides read TGTGCCTGGAGCGGGAGCCCAGATACGCAGTATTTT. Translating it yields CAWSGSPDTQYF.

The chain recombines TRBV7-8 with TRBJ2-3, with no clear D. V was cut by 3 bases and J by 4 bases, with 8 bases left in between. Germline lookup yields CDR1 SGHVS and CDR2 FQNEAQ. The CDR3 is 13 amino acids. CDR3 protein: CASSFQEPDTQYF. The CDR3 DNA follows: TGTGCCAGCAGCTTCCAGGAACCAGATACGCAGTATTTT.

The V and J genes are TRBV10-3 and TRBJ1-1, with D possibly being TRBD1 (5 bases). V was pared by 0 bases and J by 6 bases, with 11 bases between. The germline CDR1 and CDR2 sequences are ENHRY and SYGVKD. The CDR3 totals 14 residues. The CDR3 reads CAISESTWGAEAFF. The CDR3 region has the DNA TGTGCCATCAGTGAGTCGACGTGGGGGGCTGAAGCTTTCTTT.

The chain joins TRBV12-5 to TRBJ2-3; D gene ambiguous. This CDR3 spans 14 amino acids. Trimming took 1 base from V and 6 from J, leaving 11 bases between them. The germline CDR1 and CDR2 sequences are LGHNT and FRNRAP. CDR3 bases: TGTGCTAGTGGTTTGGCGCAGCCCGGGGATACGCAGTATTTT. Amino acids: CASGLAQPGDTQYF.

This clone was detected many times. The rearrangement joins TRBV5-1 to TRBJ2-3; no definite D call. The CDR3 has 14 residues. Trimming cost V 2 bases and J 6 bases, with 13 bases left between them. Per the germline V gene, CDR1 is SGHRS and CDR2 is YFSETQ. The CDR3 sequence: CASSLGQTADTQYF. DNA of the CDR3: TGCGCCAGCAGCTTAGGGCAGACGGCGGATACGCAGTATTTT.

CDR3 sequence reads: CASSLDGPWGEQYF. In nucleotides, the CDR3 is TGTGCCAGCAGCTTGGATGGTCCGTGGGGCGAGCAGTACTTC. V is TRBV7-3 and J is TRBJ2-7; D is uncertain. This CDR3 is 14 amino acids long. The germline V gene has CDR1 SGHTA and CDR2 FQGTGA. The V gene lost 3 bases and the J gene lost 6 bases, with 15 bases spanning the gap.

The chain uses TRBV5-1 and TRBJ2-5, with a weak D call TRBD2 (5 bases). CDR1 and CDR2 (germline): SGHRS, YFSETQ. V gave up 0 bases and J gave up 5 bases, with 14 bases separating them. This CDR3 region has 15 residues. This CDR3 is CASSLDVGADETQYF. Here the CDR3 DNA reads TGCGCCAGCAGCTTGGACGTGGGAGCGGATGAGACCCAGTACTTC.

This clone occurred a few times. This chain's CDR3 is CASKGGEATDTQYF. The CDR3 nucleotides are TGTGCCAGCAAGGGGGGCGAGGCCACAGATACGCAGTATTTT. The gene calls are TRBV6-4 and TRBJ2-3; D possibly uses TRBD1 or TRBD2 (6 bases each). Trimming cost V 7 bases and J 2 bases, with 13 bases left between them. The CDR3 is 14 amino acids. Germline V lookup: CDR1 MRHNA, CDR2 SNTAGT.

The sample holds a few counts of this clone. J is TRBJ2-3 and V is TRBV5-4; TRBD2 agrees at 9 bases. Looked up from germline, CDR1 is SGHNT and CDR2 is YYREEE (reference sequence). V trimming: 4 bases; J trimming: 8 bases; junction bases outside the gene matches: 14. This CDR3 has 16 residues. The chain's CDR3 is CASSPRVAGAGGTQYF. Here the CDR3 DNA reads TGTGCCAGCAGCCCCCGGGTAGCGGGGGCCGGGGGTACGCAGTATTTT. The full variable domain, in which reference TRBV5-4 and TRBJ2-3 provide the parts outside the CDR3, is ETGVTQSPTHLIKTRGQQVTLRCSSQSGHNTVSWYQQALGQGPQFIFQYYREEENGRGNFPPRFSGLQFPNYSSELNVNALELDDSALYLCASSPRVAGAGGTQYFGPGTRLTVL.